This T cell receptor beta chain was sequenced during a study of blood T cell repertoires in COVID-19. In the study overall: COVID-19 samples from acute and convalescent phases originated in the United States, Italy and Spain. In each case, the material was cDNA or gDNA derived from T cells, B-cell-depleted T cells, or PBMCs.

CDR3 length equals 11 residues. The V and J ends lost 8 bases and 14 bases respectively, with 13 bases between them. Germline CDR1 and CDR2: MNHNY and SVGAGI (reference sequence). In the original analysis: Reference gene primer amplification yielded estimated nucleated cell counts. Profiling relied on immunoSEQ multiplex PCR, and the TCRdb table lists in-frame clones only, not all of them. From that table come the V and J calls and clone size; the DNA was used to work out D and trimming. The profile shows about 160,000 clones, around 80% of them singletons. The sequence came from a woman of 80 years or more with active or convalescent COVID-19. The chain uses TRBV6-6 and TRBJ1-6; possibly TRBD1 for D (5 bases). The specimen sequenced was peripheral blood. The CDR3 spells CASSGGETLHF. CDR3 nucleotides: TGTGCCAGCTCTGGGGGGGAGACCCTCCACTTT.